This T cell receptor (beta chain) stems from a study of regulatory T cells in long-lasting Graves disease. About the research overall: Antithyroid drug use was under 3 months in newly diagnosed Graves' patients. General observations from the study: Persistent disease exhibited a predilection for TRBV28, TRBJ1-2 and TRBJ2-5.

Arm-PCR with iRepertoire HTBI primers amplified the CDR3 regions for these TCR beta libraries. One entry per CDR3 protein results from TCRdb running MiXCR on the multiplex PCR reads. The profile covers 400,000 to 550,000 distinct CDR3 sequences, with less than 20% appearing a single time and about 25% taken by the ten largest. Noted time point: newly diagnosed GD, antithyroid drugs for less than 3 months. There was RNA extracted from PBMCs, and the TCR library was made from it. V was shortened by 4 bases and J by 2 bases, with 18 bases between the two germline ends. The V gene's germline CDR1 is SGHTA and CDR2 FQGNSA. CDR3 length: 17 residues. This clonotype showed up many times. Its antigen is not known. These data are also associated with another study on T cells in Graves' hyperthyroidism and ophthalmopathy.

The sequence was obtained from a woman aged 18-30 years with Graves disease. The sample in question was peripheral blood mononuclear cells (PBMCs), obtained at new diagnosis, from a patient treated with antithyroid drugs. V usage is TRBV7-2 and J usage is TRBJ2-1; D unresolved. The CDR3 protein is CASSSIPGGPPYNEQFF. The CDR3 DNA reads as TGTGCCAGCAGCTCCATACCCGGCGGACCACCCTACAATGAGCAGTTCTTC.